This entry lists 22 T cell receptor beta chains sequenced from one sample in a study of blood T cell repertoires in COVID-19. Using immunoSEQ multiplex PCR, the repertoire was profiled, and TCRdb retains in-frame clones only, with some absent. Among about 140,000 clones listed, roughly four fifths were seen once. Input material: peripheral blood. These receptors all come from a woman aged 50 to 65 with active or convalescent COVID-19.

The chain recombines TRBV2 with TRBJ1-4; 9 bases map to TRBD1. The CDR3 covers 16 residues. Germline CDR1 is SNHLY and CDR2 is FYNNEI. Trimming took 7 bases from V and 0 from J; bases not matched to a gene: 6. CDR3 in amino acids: CASKRDRDSTNEKLFF. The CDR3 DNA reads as TGTGCCAGCAAACGGGACAGGGATTCAACTAATGAAAAACTGTTTTTT.

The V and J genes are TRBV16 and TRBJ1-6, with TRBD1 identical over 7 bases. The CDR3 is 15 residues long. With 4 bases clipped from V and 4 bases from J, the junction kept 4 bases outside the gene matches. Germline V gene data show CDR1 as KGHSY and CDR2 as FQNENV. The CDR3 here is CASSPRTGYNSPLHF. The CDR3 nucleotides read TGTGCCAGCAGCCCCAGGACAGGTTATAATTCACCCCTCCACTTT.

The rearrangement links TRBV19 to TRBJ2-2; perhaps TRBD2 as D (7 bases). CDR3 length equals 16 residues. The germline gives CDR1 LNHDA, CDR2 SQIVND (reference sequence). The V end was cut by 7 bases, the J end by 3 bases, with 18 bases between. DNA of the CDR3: TGTGCCAGTATCCTCCGGGGAGGGGGGTACACCGGGGAGCTGTTTTTT. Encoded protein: CASILRGGGYTGELFF.

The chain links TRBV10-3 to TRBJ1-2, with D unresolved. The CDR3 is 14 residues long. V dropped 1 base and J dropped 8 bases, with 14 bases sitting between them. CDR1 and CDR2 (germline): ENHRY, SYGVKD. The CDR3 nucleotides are TGTGCCATCAGTGAGTACGTGAGCTCGGGGGGCTACACCTTC. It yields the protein CAISEYVSSGGYTF.

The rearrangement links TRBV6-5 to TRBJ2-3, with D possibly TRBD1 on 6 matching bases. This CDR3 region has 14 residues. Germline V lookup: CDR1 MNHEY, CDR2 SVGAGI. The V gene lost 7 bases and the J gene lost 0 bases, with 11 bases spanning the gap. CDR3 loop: CASKRQESTDTQYF. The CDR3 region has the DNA TGTGCCAGCAAAAGACAGGAAAGCACAGATACGCAGTATTTT.

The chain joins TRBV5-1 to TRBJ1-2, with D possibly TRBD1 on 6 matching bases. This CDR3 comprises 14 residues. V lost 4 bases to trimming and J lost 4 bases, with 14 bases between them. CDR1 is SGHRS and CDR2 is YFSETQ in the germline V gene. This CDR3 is CASSTETGFYGYTF. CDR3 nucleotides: TGCGCCAGCAGCACCGAAACAGGGTTCTATGGCTACACCTTC.

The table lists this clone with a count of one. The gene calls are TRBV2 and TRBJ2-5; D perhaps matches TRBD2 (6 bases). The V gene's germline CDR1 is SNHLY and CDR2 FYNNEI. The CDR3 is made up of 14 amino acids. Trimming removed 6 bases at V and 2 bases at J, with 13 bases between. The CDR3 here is CASRAGTQQETQYF. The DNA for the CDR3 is TGTGCCAGCAGGGCGGGGACTCAACAAGAGACCCAGTACTTC.

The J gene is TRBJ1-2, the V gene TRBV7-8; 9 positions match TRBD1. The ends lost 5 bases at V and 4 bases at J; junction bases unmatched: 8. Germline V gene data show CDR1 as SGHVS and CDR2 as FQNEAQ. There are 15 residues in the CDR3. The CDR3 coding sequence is TGTGCCAGCAGCCGCGGGGGACAGGGAGGCTATGGCTACACCTTC. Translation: CASSRGGQGGYGYTF.

CDR3 amino acids: CASSFSGGHPSGNTIYF. The CDR3 DNA follows: TGTGCCAGCAGCTTTAGTGGGGGACACCCCTCTGGAAACACCATATATTTT. The genes are TRBV7-2 and TRBJ1-3; possibly TRBD1 for D (6 bases). This CDR3 spans 17 amino acids. Germline assignment: CDR1 SGHTA and CDR2 FQGNSA. The ends were cut back, 3 bases at V and 0 bases at J, with 15 bases in the middle.

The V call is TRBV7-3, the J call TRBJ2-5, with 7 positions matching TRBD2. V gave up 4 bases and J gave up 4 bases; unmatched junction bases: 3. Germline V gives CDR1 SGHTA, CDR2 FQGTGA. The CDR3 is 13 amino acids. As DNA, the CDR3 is TGTGCCAGCAGCTCGACTAGCTTAGAGACCCAGTACTTC. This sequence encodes CASSSTSLETQYF.

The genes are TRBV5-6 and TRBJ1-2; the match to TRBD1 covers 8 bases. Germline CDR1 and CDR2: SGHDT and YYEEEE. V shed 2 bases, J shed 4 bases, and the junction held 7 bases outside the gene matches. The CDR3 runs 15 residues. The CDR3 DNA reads TGTGCCAGCAGCTTTTACAGGGGGATTGTCTATGGCTACACCTTC. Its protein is CASSFYRGIVYGYTF.

CDR3 sequence reads: CATTGGAGSGNTIYF. The CDR3 DNA reads TGTGCCACAACAGGGGGCGCGGGGTCTGGAAACACCATATATTTT. The V gene is TRBV19, the J gene TRBJ1-3, with 9 bases aligning to TRBD1. V was clipped by 10 bases and J by 1 base; unmatched bases: 8. The CDR3 covers 15 residues. The germline gives CDR1 LNHDA, CDR2 SQIVND (reference sequence). The full variable domain, its missing parts supplied by reference TRBV19 and TRBJ1-3, is DGGITQSPKYLFRKEGQNVTLSCEQNLNHDAMYWYRQDPGQGLRLIYYSQIVNDFQKGDIAEGYSVSREKKESFPLTVTSAQKNPTAFYLCATTGGAGSGNTIYFGEGSWLTVV.

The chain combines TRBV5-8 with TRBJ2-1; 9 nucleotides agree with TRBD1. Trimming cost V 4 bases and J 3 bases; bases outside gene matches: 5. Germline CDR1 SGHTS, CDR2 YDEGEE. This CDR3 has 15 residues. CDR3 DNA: TGTGCCAGCAGCACCGGGACAGGGAACTACAATGAGCAGTTCTTC. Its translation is CASSTGTGNYNEQFF.

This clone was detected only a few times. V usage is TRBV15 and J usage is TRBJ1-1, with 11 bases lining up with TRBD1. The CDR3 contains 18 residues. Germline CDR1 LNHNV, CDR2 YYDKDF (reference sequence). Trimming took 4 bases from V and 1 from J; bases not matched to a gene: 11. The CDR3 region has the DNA TGTGCCACCAGCATCTGGACAGGGGGCCGATTTGGGAACACTGAAGCTTTCTTT. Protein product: CATSIWTGGRFGNTEAFF.

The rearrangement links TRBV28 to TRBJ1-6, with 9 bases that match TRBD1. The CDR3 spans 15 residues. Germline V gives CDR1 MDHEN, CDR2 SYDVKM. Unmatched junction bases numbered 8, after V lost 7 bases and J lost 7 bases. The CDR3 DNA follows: TGTGCCAGCATCTCGGTGGGACAGGGAAATTCACCCCTCCACTTT. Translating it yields CASISVGQGNSPLHF. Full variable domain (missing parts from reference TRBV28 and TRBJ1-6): DVKVTQSSRYLVKRTGEKVFLECVQDMDHENMFWYRQDPGLGLRLIYFSYDVKMKEKGDIPEGYSVSREKKERFSLILESASTNQTSMYLCASISVGQGNSPLHFGNGTRLTVT.

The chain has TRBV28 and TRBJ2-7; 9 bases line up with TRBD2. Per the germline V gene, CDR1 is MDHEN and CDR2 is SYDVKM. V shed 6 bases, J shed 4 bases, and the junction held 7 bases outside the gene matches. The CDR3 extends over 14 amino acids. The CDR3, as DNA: TGTGCCAGCAGCCTGACTAGCGGAGGGTACGAGCAGTACTTC. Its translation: CASSLTSGGYEQYF.

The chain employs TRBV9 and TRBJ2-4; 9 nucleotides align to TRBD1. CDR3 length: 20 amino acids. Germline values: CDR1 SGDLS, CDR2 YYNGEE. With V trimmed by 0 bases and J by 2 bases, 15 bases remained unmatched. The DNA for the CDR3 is TGTGCCAGCAGCGTAGCCCCTGGGCCCGGGACAGGGCTGACCAAAAACATTCAGTACTTC. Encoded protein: CASSVAPGPGTGLTKNIQYF.

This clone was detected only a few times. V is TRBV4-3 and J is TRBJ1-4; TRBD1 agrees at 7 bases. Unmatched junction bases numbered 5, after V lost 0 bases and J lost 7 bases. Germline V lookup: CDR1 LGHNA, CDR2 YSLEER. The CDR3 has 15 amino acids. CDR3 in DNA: TGCGCCAGCAGCCAAGAACAGGGGCGCGGTGAAAAACTGTTTTTT. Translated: CASSQEQGRGEKLFF.

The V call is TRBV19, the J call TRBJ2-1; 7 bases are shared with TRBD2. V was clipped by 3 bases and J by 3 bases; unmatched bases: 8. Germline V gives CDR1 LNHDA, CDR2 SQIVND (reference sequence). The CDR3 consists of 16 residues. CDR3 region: CASSIALAEIYNEQFF. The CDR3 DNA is TGTGCCAGTAGTATCGCCCTAGCGGAGATCTACAATGAGCAGTTCTTC.

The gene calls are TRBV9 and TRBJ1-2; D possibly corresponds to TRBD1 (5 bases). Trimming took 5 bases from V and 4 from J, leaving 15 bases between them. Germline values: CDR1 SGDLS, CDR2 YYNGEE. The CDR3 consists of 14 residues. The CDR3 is CASRGGGTSYGYTF. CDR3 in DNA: TGTGCCAGCAGGGGGGGAGGCACCAGCTATGGCTACACCTTC.

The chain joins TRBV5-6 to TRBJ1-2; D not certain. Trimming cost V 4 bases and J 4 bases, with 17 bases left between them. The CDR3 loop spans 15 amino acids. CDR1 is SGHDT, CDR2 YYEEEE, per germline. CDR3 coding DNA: TGTGCCAGCAGCCGCCAGCGATCAGCAAGCTATGGCTACACCTTC. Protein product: CASSRQRSASYGYTF.

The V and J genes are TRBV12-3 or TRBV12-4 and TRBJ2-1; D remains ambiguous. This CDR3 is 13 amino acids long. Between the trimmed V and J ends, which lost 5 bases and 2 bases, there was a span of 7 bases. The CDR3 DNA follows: TGTGCCAGCAGTGCAGATGCCTACAATGAGCAGTTCTTC. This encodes CASSADAYNEQFF.